A single sample gave rise to the 29 T cell receptor beta chains below, sequenced in a study of OX40 agonist ivuxolimab in advanced cancers. Some clones are missing from TCRdb's copy, which holds only in-frame ones; the method was immunoSEQ multiplex PCR. This table has 60,000 to 85,000 clones, 94% appearing once. Sequencing used CD4+ or CD8+ T cells sorted from blood, obtained in a trial of the OX40 agonist ivuxolimab. The receptors originated from an adult with an advanced solid tumor such as melanoma, head and neck, liver or kidney cancer.

CDR3 sequence (DNA): TGTGCCAGTAGTATGGGGCAGGGGGTTCACTACGAGCAGTACTTC. It codes for CASSMGQGVHYEQYF. The chain carries TRBV19 and TRBJ2-7, with 7 bases aligning to TRBD1. This CDR3 is 15 amino acids long. V lost 3 bases, J lost 3 bases, and 8 bases stayed unmatched. Germline V gives CDR1 LNHDA, CDR2 SQIVND (reference sequence).

This chain joins TRBV6-5 and TRBJ1-1; D gene unclear. With 0 bases removed from V and 4 bases from J, the gap between germline ends came to 6 bases. The CDR3 is made up of 13 amino acids. Germline lookup yields CDR1 MNHEY and CDR2 SVGAGI. The CDR3 sequence is CASSYSFSTEAFF. Here the CDR3 DNA reads TGTGCCAGCAGTTACTCATTTAGCACTGAAGCTTTCTTT.

This chain joins TRBV18 and TRBJ2-7, with 7 bases lining up with TRBD1. The V gene end was trimmed by 6 bases and the J gene end by 1 base; junction bases not matched to a gene: 6. The CDR3 loop spans 14 amino acids. The V gene's germline CDR1 is KGHSH and CDR2 LQKENI. CDR3 sequence (DNA): TGTGCCAGCTCCCCCGACAGGGAATCCTACGAGCAGTACTTC. This encodes CASSPDRESYEQYF.

The genes are TRBV7-7 and TRBJ2-7; 7 bases map to TRBD2. The junction had 6 bases not matched to a gene; V was cut back by 3 bases and J by 4 bases. This CDR3 is built from 14 residues. Germline V gene data show CDR1 as SSHAT and CDR2 as FNYEAQ (reference sequence). The CDR3 coding sequence is TGTGCCAGCAGCTTTCAGCGGGGAAATTACGAGCAGTACTTC. As protein: CASSFQRGNYEQYF.

The CDR3 reads CASSQGDISTDTQYF. CDR3 nucleotide sequence: TGCGCCAGCAGCCAAGGGGACATAAGCACAGATACGCAGTATTTT. The gene calls are TRBV4-1 and TRBJ2-3; perhaps TRBD1 as D (6 bases). Trimming shortened V by 1 base and J by 0 bases, and 8 bases separated the two germline ends. CDR1 is MGHRA and CDR2 is YSYEKL in the germline V gene. The CDR3 has 15 amino acids.

The chain is built from TRBV27 and TRBJ2-1; 9 bases agree with TRBD1. Germline CDR1 and CDR2: MNHEY and SMNVEV (reference sequence). The CDR3 runs to 14 residues. After removal of 4 bases from V and 3 bases from J, the junction contained 1 base not matched to a gene. The CDR3 DNA is TGTGCCAGCAGTTGGACAGGGGTCTACAATGAGCAGTTCTTC. Translating it yields CASSWTGVYNEQFF.

The V call is TRBV7-9, the J call TRBJ2-1; 10 bases fit TRBD1. The germline V gene encodes CDR1 SEHNR and CDR2 FQNEAQ (reference sequence). The ends lost 6 bases at V and 5 bases at J; junction bases unmatched: 7. The CDR3 sequence is 15 residues long. DNA of the CDR3: TGTGCCAGCAGGCCTAGACAGGGGGCGGACAATGAGCAGTTCTTC. Its protein product is CASRPRQGADNEQFF.

CDR3 loop: CASISTHRRYGYTF. The CDR3 nucleotides read TGTGCCAGTATATCCACACACCGTCGCTATGGCTACACCTTC. This chain uses TRBV19 with TRBJ1-2; D uncertain. The CDR3 covers 14 residues. V was clipped by 7 bases and J by 4 bases, with 16 bases between them. Germline V CDR1 and CDR2: LNHDA, SQIVND (reference sequence).

The chain couples TRBV6-5 to TRBJ1-1; D is perhaps TRBD1 (5 bases). This CDR3 spans 13 amino acids. Germline loops: CDR1 MNHEY, CDR2 SVGAGI. V lost 2 bases, J lost 3 bases, and 7 bases lay in between. The CDR3 region is CASSYRGDTEAFF. CDR3 sequence (DNA): TGTGCCAGCAGTTACCGAGGGGACACTGAAGCTTTCTTT.

The chain recombines TRBV6-5 with TRBJ2-1; maybe TRBD2 (6 bases). CDR1 and CDR2 from the germline V gene are MNHEY and SVGAGI. The length of the CDR3 is 13 residues. V lost 2 bases to trimming and J lost 13 bases, with 15 bases between them. The CDR3 sequence is CASSYNTILAQFF. Here the CDR3 DNA reads TGTGCCAGCAGTTACAACACGATACTAGCCCAGTTCTTC.

The rearrangement uses TRBV9 and TRBJ2-3; D is ambiguous. The CDR3 runs to 12 residues. Germline V lookup: CDR1 SGDLS, CDR2 YYNGEE. V was trimmed by 4 bases and J by 2 bases, leaving 5 bases between them. CDR3 sequence reads: CASSSNTDTQYF. The CDR3 DNA follows: TGTGCCAGCAGCTCAAACACAGATACGCAGTATTTT.

The chain is built from TRBV13 and TRBJ1-6; D is ambiguous. From germline, CDR1 is PRHDT and CDR2 FYEKMQ (reference sequence). The length of the CDR3 is 13 residues. Trimming stripped 5 bases from V and 9 bases from J, with 11 bases between. The CDR3 DNA is TGTGCCAGCAGCCCCGACCGGGGTTCACCCCTCCACTTT. It encodes CASSPDRGSPLHF. Complete variable domain (other parts from reference TRBV13 and TRBJ1-6): AAGVIQSPRHLIKEKRETATLKCYPIPRHDTVYWYQQGPGQDPQFLISFYEKMQSDKGSIPDRFSAQQFSDYHSELNMSSLELGDSALYFCASSPDRGSPLHFGNGTRLTVT.

This rearrangement joins TRBV7-8 to TRBJ2-5; D possibly corresponds to TRBD1 (7 bases). Matching the DNA end better, TRBJ2-7 makes the J call doubtful. This CDR3 has 15 residues. Germline V CDR1 and CDR2: SGHVS, FQNEAQ. CDR3 region: CASSLTGEDGYEQYF. The CDR3 bases are TGTGCCAGCAGCTTAACAGGGGAGGATGGCTACGAGCAGTACTTC.

This chain connects TRBV4-1 to TRBJ2-7; 8 bases match TRBD2. Trimming at V came to 4 bases and at J to 0 bases, leaving 5 bases not matched to a gene. Per the germline V gene, CDR1 is MGHRA and CDR2 is YSYEKL. This CDR3 region has 15 residues. The CDR3 DNA is TGCGCCAGCAGCCCCTCGGGGGGGCCCTCCTACGAGCAGTACTTC. Its translation: CASSPSGGPSYEQYF.

Only one count was recorded for this clone. CDR3 region: CAWSEANEKLFF. The CDR3 bases are TGTGCCTGGAGTGAGGCTAATGAAAAACTGTTTTTT. The J gene is TRBJ1-4, the V gene TRBV30, with D unclear. CDR3 length: 12 amino acids. Trimming removed 1 base at V and 3 bases at J, with 3 bases between. Germline values: CDR1 GTSNPN, CDR2 SVGIG (reference sequence).

The chain has TRBV27 and TRBJ1-2; TRBD1 might be the D (6 bases). This CDR3 has 15 residues. The V gene lost 7 bases and the J gene lost 8 bases, with 23 bases spanning the gap. Germline V lookup: CDR1 MNHEY, CDR2 SMNVEV (reference sequence). CDR3 bases: TGTGCCAGCACCCCGAAGATGGGACACCGAGGCGGCTACACCTTC. Its translation is CASTPKMGHRGGYTF.

This clone came up once. The CDR3 DNA reads as TGTGCCACCAGCAGAGACCCCCCCCGGGACATTGGGTACAATGAGCAGTTCTTC. Protein: CATSRDPPRDIGYNEQFF. J is TRBJ2-1 and V is TRBV15, with a possible D match to TRBD1 (6 bases). Trimming removed 0 bases from V and 4 bases from J, with 19 bases in between. The CDR3 is 18 residues long. Germline V gene sequence: CDR1 LNHNV, CDR2 YYDKDF (reference sequence).

This rearrangement joins TRBV2 to TRBJ1-2; 8 positions match TRBD1. Germline V lookup: CDR1 SNHLY, CDR2 FYNNEI. Trimming removed 6 bases from V and 1 base from J; junction bases left unmatched: 10. The CDR3 is made up of 16 amino acids. The CDR3 protein is CASRDDRGWSNYGYTF. As DNA, the CDR3 is TGTGCCAGCAGGGACGACAGGGGTTGGAGTAACTATGGCTACACCTTC.

The V call is TRBV4-1, the J call TRBJ2-3, with D possibly being TRBD1 or TRBD2 (6 bases each). The CDR3 runs 16 residues. The V end lost 1 base, the J end lost 0 bases, and 11 bases lay between the germline ends. Germline V gene sequence: CDR1 MGHRA, CDR2 YSYEKL. CDR3 protein: CASSQVKGGSTDTQYF. In nucleotides, the CDR3 is TGCGCCAGCAGCCAAGTCAAGGGGGGTAGCACAGATACGCAGTATTTT.

The chain combines TRBV7-9 with TRBJ1-5; 8 bases are shared with TRBD1. V lost 4 bases and J lost 9; bases outside the gene matches: 8. Germline CDR1 and CDR2: SEHNR and FQNEAQ (reference sequence). The CDR3 has 14 amino acids. CDR3 DNA: TGTGCCAGCAGCTCGACAGGGGCATTGGCGCCCCAGCATTTT. Protein product: CASSSTGALAPQHF.

This clone was seen a few times. The genes are TRBV4-1 and TRBJ2-7; 9 bases line up with TRBD1. CDR1 is MGHRA and CDR2 is YSYEKL in the germline V gene. With 3 bases clipped from V and 0 bases from J, the junction kept 6 bases outside the gene matches. This CDR3 has 16 residues. CDR3 nucleotides: TGCGCCAGCAGCCATCTACCGGGACAGGGCTCCTACGAGCAGTACTTC. Protein sequence: CASSHLPGQGSYEQYF.

This clone occurred once. This sequence joins TRBV29-1 and TRBJ1-1; D might be TRBD1 (6 bases). Looked up from germline, CDR1 is SQVTM and CDR2 is ANQGSEA. The length of the CDR3 is 13 residues. V lost 7 bases, J lost 2 bases, and 14 bases lay in between. The CDR3 protein is CSASGTPNTEAFF. Written as DNA, the CDR3 is TGCAGCGCCTCCGGGACACCTAACACTGAAGCTTTCTTT. The full variable domain, its missing parts supplied by reference TRBV29-1 and TRBJ1-1, is SAVISQKPSRDICQRGTSLTIQCQVDSQVTMMFWYRQQPGQSLTLIATANQGSEATYESGFVIDKFPISRPNLTFSTLTVSNMSPEDSSIYLCSASGTPNTEAFFGQGTRLTVV.

The V call is TRBV4-1, the J call TRBJ2-3, with D possibly being TRBD1 (6 bases). Trimming removed 2 bases from V and 2 bases from J, with 8 bases in between. This CDR3 spans 14 amino acids. Per the germline V gene, CDR1 is MGHRA and CDR2 is YSYEKL. The CDR3 DNA reads TGCGCCAGCAGCCAAAGGGACAACACAGATACGCAGTATTTT. Amino acid sequence: CASSQRDNTDTQYF.

The rearrangement joins TRBV11-2 to TRBJ2-5, with D perhaps assigned TRBD1 or TRBD2 (5 bases each). This CDR3 spans 15 amino acids. V dropped 5 bases and J dropped 2 bases, with 15 bases sitting between them. Germline V gene data show CDR1 as SGHAT and CDR2 as FQNNGV. CDR3 in DNA: TGTGCCAGCAGCAATATGCCGGGACCACAAGAGACCCAGTACTTC. Protein sequence: CASSNMPGPQETQYF.

The chain links TRBV29-1 to TRBJ2-7; 10 bases are shared with TRBD2. CDR3 length: 13 amino acids. Germline trimming cut 0 bases from V and 10 bases from J; bases unmatched to any gene: 6. The germline V gene encodes CDR1 SQVTM and CDR2 ANQGSEA. CDR3 loop: CSVEEVGLAVQYF. In DNA, the CDR3 is TGCAGCGTTGAAGAAGTCGGACTAGCGGTACAGTACTTC.

This chain uses TRBV7-9 with TRBJ2-6; the match to TRBD1 covers 8 bases. Germline values: CDR1 SEHNR, CDR2 FQNEAQ (reference sequence). This CDR3 contains 18 residues. Trimming took 5 bases from V and 0 from J; bases not matched to a gene: 9. In nucleotides, the CDR3 is TGTGCCAGCAGCGGCCCGGACAGGGCACCCTCTGGGGCCAACGTCCTGACTTTC. Protein sequence: CASSGPDRAPSGANVLTF.

V and J are TRBV9 and TRBJ2-3; 12 positions match TRBD2. The V segment lost 3 bases and the J segment 1 base; nucleotides outside the gene matches: 3. The CDR3 loop spans 16 amino acids. The germline CDR1 and CDR2 sequences are SGDLS and YYNGEE. The CDR3 bases are TGTGCCAGCAGCGGGGGACTAGCGGGTGGCACAGATACGCAGTATTTT. Amino acids: CASSGGLAGGTDTQYF. The entire variable domain, with the rest obtained from reference TRBV9 and TRBJ2-3, is as follows: DSGVTQTPKHLITATGQRVTLRCSPRSGDLSVYWYQQSLDQGLQFLIQYYNGEERAKGNILERFSAQQFPDLHSELNLSSLELGDSALYFCASSGGLAGGTDTQYFGPGTRLTVL.

The chain couples TRBV11-2 to TRBJ2-7; TRBD2 matches at 7 bases. Germline trimming cut 2 bases from V and 4 bases from J; bases unmatched to any gene: 5. This CDR3 is built from 14 residues. The germline V gene encodes CDR1 SGHAT and CDR2 FQNNGV. CDR3 residues: CASSLNRGGYEQYF. Written as DNA, the CDR3 is TGTGCCAGCAGCTTAAATAGGGGAGGGTACGAGCAGTACTTC.

This clone was recorded once. V usage is TRBV13 and J usage is TRBJ2-1, with TRBD1 matching 7 bases. Looked up from germline, CDR1 is PRHDT and CDR2 is FYEKMQ (reference sequence). With 6 bases clipped from V and 10 bases from J, the junction kept 15 bases outside the gene matches. CDR3 size: 15 residues. CDR3 in DNA: TGTGCCAGCAGTCTTACCTCGTCAGGGGGAATAGAGCAGTTCTTC. Its protein product is CASSLTSSGGIEQFF.